Following are 30 T cell receptor beta chains from one sample sequenced in a study of blood T cell repertoires in COVID-19. Profiled with immunoSEQ multiplex PCR; TCRdb holds only in-frame clones, not every one. The sample records a few hundred thousand clones, around 83% being singletons. Sequencing was done on a sample of peripheral blood. The receptors derive from a man aged 18 to 30 with active or convalescent COVID-19.

This chain uses TRBV7-6 with TRBJ2-2, with TRBD1 matching over 8 bases. Germline V gives CDR1 SGHVS, CDR2 FNYEAQ. The ends lost 5 bases at V and 7 bases at J; junction bases unmatched: 9. This CDR3 comprises 15 residues. The CDR3 DNA reads as TGTGCCAGCAGCCGGACAGGGAACGGGGACGGGGAGCTGTTTTTT. It specifies CASSRTGNGDGELFF.

This clone has a count of ten or more. This sequence joins TRBV3-1 (or the pseudogene TRBV3-2) and TRBJ1-3, with a weak D call TRBD1 (6 bases). Germline CDR1 reads LGHDT; CDR2 reads YNNKEL (reference sequence). This CDR3 comprises 16 residues. V was cut by 4 bases and J by 3 bases, with 16 bases left in between. CDR3 region: CASSRVDSGYGNTIYF. DNA of the CDR3: TGTGCCAGCAGCCGCGTGGACAGCGGTTATGGAAACACCATATATTTT.

The V call is TRBV6-2 or TRBV6-3, the J call TRBJ2-3, with a weak D call TRBD1 (6 bases). Trimming shortened V by 2 bases and J by 8 bases, and 11 bases separated the two germline ends. CDR1 MNHEY and CDR2 SVGEGT come from the germline V gene. This CDR3 has 13 amino acids. In nucleotides, the CDR3 is TGTGCCAGCAGTTACCCCCTACAGGGTACGCAGTATTTT. Its protein is CASSYPLQGTQYF.

Only one count was recorded for this clone. This chain connects TRBV4-1 to TRBJ2-7; TRBD2 matches at 11 bases. Looked up from germline, CDR1 is MGHRA and CDR2 is YSYEKL. Trimming cost V 5 bases and J 6 bases; bases outside gene matches: 9. This CDR3 is 15 amino acids long. The CDR3 nucleotides are TGCGCCAGCAGCTCCCTAGCGGGGGGAATTTTCGAGCAGTACTTC. This sequence encodes CASSSLAGGIFEQYF.

This chain links TRBV7-9 with TRBJ1-4; 8 bases align to TRBD1. J gave up 8 bases and V 5 bases, and 4 bases lay outside the gene matches. Looked up from germline, CDR1 is SEHNR and CDR2 is FQNEAQ (reference sequence). This CDR3 contains 13 residues. This CDR3 is CASSQDRGEKLFF. The CDR3 nucleotides read TGTGCCAGCAGCCAAGACAGGGGAGAAAAACTGTTTTTT.

V and J are TRBV2 and TRBJ1-6; 8 bases line up with TRBD1. Germline CDR1 and CDR2: SNHLY and FYNNEI. CDR3 length: 13 amino acids. J gave up 8 bases and V 7 bases, and 4 bases lay outside the gene matches. The CDR3 spells CASTETGDSPLHF. CDR3 DNA: TGTGCCAGCACGGAGACAGGGGATTCACCCCTCCACTTT. The full variable domain, its missing parts supplied by reference TRBV2 and TRBJ1-6, is EPEVTQTPSHQVTQMGQEVILRCVPISNHLYFYWYRQILGQKVEFLVSFYNNEISEKSEIFDDQFSVERPDGSNFTLKIRSTKLEDSAMYFCASTETGDSPLHFGNGTRLTVT.

The chain recombines TRBV7-9 with TRBJ1-6, with no clear D. The CDR3 extends over 12 amino acids. Trimming left V 8 bases short and J 9 bases short, with 11 bases between. Germline assignment: CDR1 SEHNR and CDR2 FQNEAQ (reference sequence). CDR3 amino acids: CASGREGSPLHF. CDR3 nucleotides: TGTGCCAGCGGCCGGGAGGGTTCACCCCTCCACTTT.

This chain joins TRBV6-2 or TRBV6-3 and TRBJ1-3; tentative D call: TRBD1 (6 bases). The germline V gene has CDR1 MNHEY and CDR2 SVGEGT. The CDR3 extends over 14 amino acids. Trimming shortened V by 2 bases and J by 2 bases, and 7 bases separated the two germline ends. The CDR3 loop reads CASSYRDTGNTIYF. Written as DNA, the CDR3 is TGTGCCAGCAGTTACCGGGACACTGGAAACACCATATATTTT.

About this clone: Other DNA sequences of this sample code for an identical CDR3. This chain links TRBV6-5 with TRBJ2-7; 7 nucleotides align to TRBD1. V gave up 6 bases and J gave up 3 bases; unmatched junction bases: 2. The CDR3 loop spans 12 amino acids. The germline V gene encodes CDR1 MNHEY and CDR2 SVGAGI. This chain's CDR3 is CASRGQSYEQYF. The CDR3 coding sequence is TGTGCCAGCAGGGGACAGAGCTACGAGCAGTACTTC.

The chain has TRBV7-9 and TRBJ1-2; tentatively, D is TRBD1 (5 bases). Deletions cut 5 bases from V and 8 bases from J, with 18 bases between. Germline V gene data show CDR1 as SEHNR and CDR2 as FQNEAQ (reference sequence). CDR3 length equals 14 residues. The CDR3 here is CASSPGVEARGYTF. CDR3 nucleotide sequence: TGTGCCAGCAGCCCGGGGGTGGAAGCTCGGGGCTACACCTTC.

As DNA, the CDR3 is TGTGCCAGCAGTCTCACTAGCGGGGGGGCGGCAGATACGCAGTATTTT. It is translated as CASSLTSGGAADTQYF. The chain couples TRBV5-4 to TRBJ2-3; 13 bases agree with TRBD2. The germline V gene encodes CDR1 SGHNT and CDR2 YYREEE (reference sequence). The ends lost 5 bases at V and 4 bases at J; junction bases unmatched: 7. There are 16 residues in the CDR3.

The chain uses TRBV28 and TRBJ2-2, with D tentatively TRBD1 (5 bases). The germline CDR1 and CDR2 sequences are MDHEN and SYDVKM. V lost 2 bases and J lost 4, with 14 bases in between. The CDR3 loop spans 16 amino acids. DNA of the CDR3: TGTGCCAGCAGTTTAACTGGACACACGAGCACCGGGGAGCTGTTTTTT. It yields the protein CASSLTGHTSTGELFF.

DNA of the CDR3: TGTGCCAGCAGGGAATGGGACAGGGGGGAGCCCCAGCATTTT. It is translated as CASREWDRGEPQHF. The V gene is TRBV2, the J gene TRBJ1-5; 11 bases align to TRBD1. Germline CDR1 and CDR2: SNHLY and FYNNEI. V was clipped by 6 bases and J by 8 bases; unmatched bases: 6. CDR3 length: 14 residues.

The V gene is TRBV2, the J gene TRBJ2-3; D unresolved. V was clipped by 8 bases and J by 0 bases, with 15 bases between them. This CDR3 has 15 amino acids. The germline gives CDR1 SNHLY, CDR2 FYNNEI. CDR3 amino acids: CASSGAAFSTDTQYF. The CDR3 coding sequence is TGTGCCAGCTCTGGTGCGGCGTTTAGCACAGATACGCAGTATTTT.

The chain couples TRBV14 to TRBJ1-2; no clear D gene. V shed 5 bases and J shed 8 bases, with 18 bases lying between them. The CDR3 length is 14 residues. CDR1 and CDR2 (germline): SGHDN, FVKESK. Here the CDR3 DNA reads TGTGCCAGCAGCACTACCCCCTCGGGTGGGGGCTACACCTTC. Protein sequence: CASSTTPSGGGYTF.

The chain is built from TRBV30 and TRBJ1-5, with D hard to call. Germline V gene data show CDR1 as GTSNPN and CDR2 as SVGIG (reference sequence). The CDR3 contains 13 residues. V was trimmed by 1 base and J by 5 bases, leaving 9 bases between them. The CDR3 spells CAWSAASDQPQHF. The CDR3 DNA reads as TGTGCCTGGAGTGCGGCAAGCGATCAGCCCCAGCATTTT.

V is TRBV5-5 and J is TRBJ1-3; unclear D gene. Germline CDR1 and CDR2: SGHKS and YYEKEE (reference sequence). With 2 bases removed from V and 4 bases from J, the gap between germline ends came to 7 bases. This CDR3 has 13 residues. The CDR3 DNA follows: TGTGCCAGCAGCTTTTATTTCGGAAACACCATATATTTT. Encoded protein: CASSFYFGNTIYF.

The V and J genes are TRBV2 and TRBJ1-1, with D perhaps TRBD1 (5 bases). The CDR3 runs 14 residues. Germline assignment: CDR1 SNHLY and CDR2 FYNNEI. V lost 6 bases and J 9 bases, leaving 20 bases between the germline ends. The CDR3 DNA reads as TGTGCCAGCAGGGGGCGAATATTTTCGACCCAAGCTTTCTTT. This gives the protein CASRGRIFSTQAFF.

This chain uses TRBV9 with TRBJ1-2; 8 bases agree with TRBD1. The CDR3 is 13 residues long. Germline lookup yields CDR1 SGDLS and CDR2 YYNGEE. V gave up 3 bases and J gave up 6 bases; unmatched junction bases: 4. The chain's CDR3 is CASSAGTGDGYTF. The DNA of the CDR3 is TGTGCCAGCAGCGCCGGGACAGGCGATGGCTACACCTTC.

The chain uses TRBV10-3 and TRBJ1-1; 9 nucleotides agree with TRBD1. The V segment lost 6 bases and the J segment 7 bases; nucleotides outside the gene matches: 6. This CDR3 has 13 residues. Germline CDR1 reads ENHRY; CDR2 reads SYGVKD. The CDR3 DNA reads TGTGCCATCAGAGGGGACAGGGAGGTTGAAGCTTTCTTT. The encoded protein is CAIRGDREVEAFF.

This clone was counted a few times. The J gene is TRBJ1-1, the V gene TRBV2; D unresolved. V was clipped by 3 bases and J by 7 bases, with 12 bases between them. The CDR3 loop spans 13 amino acids. Per germline, CDR1 SNHLY and CDR2 FYNNEI. The CDR3 is CASSDPQVGEAFF. CDR3 nucleotides: TGTGCCAGCAGTGACCCGCAGGTGGGTGAAGCTTTCTTT.

This chain joins TRBV7-9 and TRBJ2-7, with D unclear. Germline-derived CDR1 and CDR2 are SEHNR and FQNEAQ (reference sequence). V shed 10 bases and J shed 3 bases, with 16 bases lying between them. This CDR3 has 13 amino acids. CDR3 sequence: CAIRPESGYEQYF. In DNA, the CDR3 is TGTGCCATCAGACCTGAATCGGGCTACGAGCAGTACTTC.

This clone was seen once. This chain uses TRBV4-1 with TRBJ2-1; 10 bases agree with TRBD1. Germline-derived CDR1 and CDR2 are MGHRA and YSYEKL. The CDR3 extends over 17 amino acids. V shed 4 bases and J 6 bases; nucleotides not matched to a gene: 12. In DNA form, the CDR3 reads TGCGCCAGCAGCCGAAGGAACCCGGGACAGGGGACCAATGAGCAGTTCTTC. This sequence encodes CASSRRNPGQGTNEQFF.

This rearrangement joins TRBV9 to TRBJ1-2, with TRBD1 identical over 7 bases. The CDR3 is made up of 15 amino acids. CDR1 is SGDLS and CDR2 is YYNGEE in the germline V gene. The V and J ends lost 2 bases and 0 bases, in that order; junction bases with no gene match: 4. This CDR3 reads CASSVGQATNYGYTF. DNA for the CDR3: TGTGCCAGCAGCGTTGGACAGGCAACTAACTATGGCTACACCTTC.

V and J are TRBV5-4 and TRBJ2-1; 10 nucleotides line up with TRBD1. V lost 6 bases, J lost 4 bases, and 7 bases stayed unmatched. Germline V gene sequence: CDR1 SGHNT, CDR2 YYREEE (reference sequence). This CDR3 comprises 15 residues. The CDR3 reads CASIAGTGEYNEQFF. CDR3 sequence (DNA): TGTGCCAGCATCGCCGGGACAGGGGAGTACAATGAGCAGTTCTTC. Filled out from reference TRBV5-4 and TRBJ2-1, the complete variable domain reads ETGVTQSPTHLIKTRGQQVTLRCSSQSGHNTVSWYQQALGQGPQFIFQYYREEENGRGNFPPRFSGLQFPNYSSELNVNALELDDSALYLCASIAGTGEYNEQFFGPGTRLTVL.

The V call is TRBV7-6, the J call TRBJ2-3; no reliable D call. Trimming shortened V by 5 bases and J by 0 bases, and 12 bases separated the two germline ends. Germline V lookup: CDR1 SGHVS, CDR2 FNYEAQ. This CDR3 spans 15 amino acids. This chain's CDR3 is CASSTHEASTDTQYF. The CDR3 DNA sequence: TGTGCCAGCAGCACCCACGAAGCTAGCACAGATACGCAGTATTTT.

This chain joins TRBV20-1 and TRBJ2-1; 9 bases agree with TRBD1. This CDR3 comprises 13 residues. Germline V gene lookup returns CDR1 DFQATT and CDR2 SNEGSKA (reference sequence). Losses at the gene ends were 3 bases for V and 7 bases for J; bases not matched to a gene: 4. The CDR3 DNA is TGCAGTGCTAGTGACAGGGGGGTTAATGAGCAGTTCTTC. This gives the protein CSASDRGVNEQFF.

The J gene is TRBJ2-5, the V gene TRBV4-3, with D possibly being TRBD1 (5 bases). The V end lost 0 bases, the J end lost 2 bases, and 13 bases lay between the germline ends. CDR1 and CDR2 (germline): LGHNA, YSLEER. The CDR3 loop spans 16 amino acids. CDR3 in amino acids: CASSQDMAGNQETQYF. The CDR3 DNA reads as TGCGCCAGCAGCCAAGATATGGCAGGGAATCAAGAGACCCAGTACTTC.

The chain carries TRBV5-6 and TRBJ1-2; a weak D match, TRBD1 (6 bases). The germline gives CDR1 SGHDT, CDR2 YYEEEE. Trimming removed 1 base at V and 4 bases at J, with 11 bases between. The CDR3 covers 14 residues. The CDR3 DNA reads as TGTGCCAGCAGCTTGTTACAGGGTGGCTATGGCTACACCTTC. Protein sequence: CASSLLQGGYGYTF.

This clone was counted many times. The chain links TRBV12-5 to TRBJ2-7; 8 bases agree with TRBD2. J was trimmed by 5 bases and V by 0 bases; bases with no gene match: 6. Germline V gene lookup returns CDR1 LGHNT and CDR2 FRNRAP. The CDR3 is 15 residues long. The chain's CDR3 is CASGLVQREIHEQYF. For the CDR3, the DNA is TGTGCTAGTGGTTTGGTCCAGCGGGAGATCCACGAGCAGTACTTC.